The source of this T cell receptor beta chain is a study of beta chain features in type 1 diabetes. Notes on the study in general: Amplification by PCR could prefer shorter templates, with the same effect in patients and controls. Among patients with Type 1 diabetes, TCRB CDR3s were moderately but significantly shorter in every one of the four CD4+ subsets.

Since all of the isolated RNA was reverse transcribed, expressed TCRB transcripts were what got sequenced. The repertoire was sequenced with immunoSEQ multiplex PCR; TCRdb's copy has only in-frame clones and lacks some. The repertoire holds 200,000 to 300,000 clones, under 13% seen once, with approximately 0.015% in the top ten. Comments on this clone: Antigen: not known.

Every donor provided one heparinised blood draw, which averaged approximately 120 mL. It was via CD45RO/CCR7/CD25/CD127/CD95/CD27 that CD4+ naive, central memory, regulatory and stem cell-like memory cells were sorted. Purity of each sorted population was above 98%. With 0 bases removed from V and 4 bases from J, the gap between germline ends came to 8 bases. This CDR3 is 14 amino acids long. Germline CDR1 LNHDA, CDR2 SQIVND (reference sequence). The sample was naive CD4+ T cells from blood. The chain uses TRBV19 and TRBJ2-3; D is uncertain. The sequence came from a man aged 25-40 years with type 1 diabetes. CDR3 sequence (DNA): TGTGCCAGTAGTATAGACATCTATCCAGATACGCAGTATTTT. Its translation: CASSIDIYPDTQYF.